The rows below give T cell receptor beta chains drawn from one sample of a study of T cells in localized non-small cell lung cancer. Produced via immunoSEQ multiplex PCR; TCRdb's table is partial and in-frame only. Of about 59,000 clones in the sample, roughly 89% are singletons; the top ten hold roughly 21%. The starting material was peripheral blood, obtained before any cancer treatment. These receptor sequences come from a man aged 40 to 75 with stage I squamous cell lung carcinoma. Both conserved end residues are part of each CDR3. The D gene is left open where the match is weak. Rows give clone size only sometimes, using once, few, many, or a class for an expanded clone.

v_call: TRBV27
clone_size: -
j_call: TRBJ2-7
d_call: -
cdr3_aa: CASSLVYEQYF
cdr3_nt: TGTGCCAGCAGTTTAGTCTACGAGCAGTACTTC

v_call: TRBV4-2
clone_size: -
j_call: TRBJ2-7
d_call: -
cdr3_aa: CASSQGTIVRQYF
cdr3_nt: TGTGCCAGCAGCCAAGGTACAATTGTAAGGCAGTACTTC

v_call: TRBV10-3
clone_size: -
j_call: TRBJ2-1
d_call: -
cdr3_aa: CAISGTGTYNNEQFF
cdr3_nt: TGTGCCATCAGTGGGACCGGGACTTACAATAATGAGCAGTTCTTC

v_call: TRBV5-4
clone_size: -
j_call: TRBJ2-7
d_call: TRBD2
cdr3_aa: CASSSPTSATYEQYF
cdr3_nt: TGTGCCAGCAGCTCACCGACTAGCGCGACCTACGAGCAGTACTTC

v_call: TRBV7-8
clone_size: -
j_call: TRBJ1-5
d_call: -
cdr3_aa: CASSLGANQPQHF
cdr3_nt: TGTGCCAGCAGCTTAGGGGCGAATCAGCCCCAGCATTTT

v_call: TRBV28
clone_size: -
j_call: TRBJ2-7
d_call: -
cdr3_aa: CASSLRTGTNEQYF
cdr3_nt: TGTGCCAGCAGTCTCAGGACAGGGACTAACGAGCAGTACTTC

v_call: TRBV25-1
clone_size: -
j_call: TRBJ2-1
d_call: -
cdr3_aa: CASSGGQAGVREQFF
cdr3_nt: TGTGCCAGCAGTGGGGGCCAGGCAGGGGTAAGGGAGCAGTTCTTC

v_call: TRBV29-1
clone_size: -
j_call: TRBJ2-4
d_call: -
cdr3_aa: CSVEEGGGQDQYF
cdr3_nt: TGCAGCGTTGAAGAGGGGGGAGGACAGGACCAGTACTTC

v_call: TRBV27
clone_size: -
j_call: TRBJ2-1
d_call: -
cdr3_aa: CASSLFLRQANEQFF
cdr3_nt: TGTGCCAGCAGTTTATTCCTAAGACAGGCCAATGAGCAGTTCTTC

v_call: TRBV6-5
clone_size: -
j_call: TRBJ1-4
d_call: -
cdr3_aa: CASSLDSYNEKLFF
cdr3_nt: TGTGCCAGCAGCCTAGACAGCTATAATGAAAAACTGTTTTTT

v_call: TRBV28
clone_size: -
j_call: TRBJ2-6
d_call: TRBD1
cdr3_aa: CASRTGGGANVLTF
cdr3_nt: TGTGCCAGCAGGACAGGGGGTGGGGCCAACGTCCTGACTTTC

v_call: TRBV27
clone_size: -
j_call: TRBJ2-1
d_call: TRBD2
cdr3_aa: CASSLWWTSGRAYNEQFF
cdr3_nt: TGTGCCAGCAGTTTATGGTGGACTAGCGGGAGAGCATACAATGAGCAGTTCTTC

v_call: TRBV6-6
clone_size: -
j_call: TRBJ2-7
d_call: -
cdr3_aa: CASSYSRESLAYEQYF
cdr3_nt: TGTGCCAGCAGTTACTCCCGGGAAAGTCTCGCCTACGAGCAGTACTTC

v_call: TRBV21-1
clone_size: -
j_call: TRBJ1-5
d_call: -
cdr3_aa: CASMLEVPQPQHF
cdr3_nt: TGTGCCAGCATGTTGGAGGTTCCGCAGCCCCAGCATTTT

v_call: TRBV9
clone_size: -
j_call: TRBJ2-7
d_call: TRBD2
cdr3_aa: CASTRERAGVEEQYF
cdr3_nt: TGTGCCAGCACCCGCGAGCGAGCGGGAGTTGAGGAGCAGTACTTC

v_call: TRBV15
clone_size: -
j_call: TRBJ1-2
d_call: -
cdr3_aa: CATSRDQGRRFGYTF
cdr3_nt: TGTGCCACCAGCAGAGATCAGGGGCGGAGGTTTGGCTACACCTTC

v_call: TRBV5-1
clone_size: -
j_call: TRBJ2-5
d_call: TRBD2
cdr3_aa: CASSLMLAGVVGETQYF
cdr3_nt: TGCGCCAGCAGCTTGATGCTAGCGGGAGTTGTAGGAGAGACCCAGTACTTC

v_call: TRBV4-2
clone_size: few
j_call: TRBJ2-1
d_call: -
cdr3_aa: CASRGASEGISSYNEQFF
cdr3_nt: TGTGCCAGCAGAGGGGCTAGCGAAGGGATAAGCTCCTACAATGAGCAGTTCTTC

v_call: TRBV7-2
clone_size: once
j_call: TRBJ2-1
d_call: -
cdr3_aa: CASTPGEGAYNEQFF
cdr3_nt: TGTGCCAGCACCCCCGGGGAGGGGGCCTACAATGAGCAGTTCTTC

v_call: TRBV6-6
clone_size: -
j_call: TRBJ2-7
d_call: -
cdr3_aa: CASSYDSYEQYF
cdr3_nt: TGTGCCAGCAGTTACGACAGTTACGAGCAGTACTTC

v_call: TRBV30
clone_size: -
j_call: TRBJ2-2
d_call: -
cdr3_aa: CAWVREMNTGELFF
cdr3_nt: TGTGCCTGGGTACGGGAAATGAACACCGGGGAGCTGTTTTTT

v_call: TRBV21-1
clone_size: -
j_call: TRBJ2-1
d_call: -
cdr3_aa: CASSKRPGLAGERGEQFF
cdr3_nt: TGTGCCAGCAGCAAAAGGCCGGGACTAGCGGGAGAAAGAGGGGAGCAGTTCTTC

v_call: TRBV11-2
clone_size: -
j_call: TRBJ2-7
d_call: TRBD2
cdr3_aa: CASSINGVSLGGNEQYF
cdr3_nt: TGTGCCAGCAGCATCAACGGCGTATCCCTCGGGGGGAACGAGCAGTACTTC

v_call: TRBV6-1
clone_size: -
j_call: TRBJ2-1
d_call: TRBD2
cdr3_aa: CASSGLAGPYNEQFF
cdr3_nt: TGTGCCAGCAGTGGCCTAGCGGGACCTTACAATGAGCAGTTCTTC

v_call: TRBV7-6
clone_size: once
j_call: TRBJ2-5
d_call: -
cdr3_aa: CASSPPRGGATQYF
cdr3_nt: TGTGCCAGCAGCCCCCCCAGGGGGGGAGCGACCCAGTACTTC

v_call: TRBV19
clone_size: -
j_call: TRBJ1-3
d_call: -
cdr3_aa: CASSSTGNTIYF
cdr3_nt: TGTGCCAGTAGTTCGACTGGAAACACCATATATTTT

v_call: TRBV5-1
clone_size: -
j_call: TRBJ2-7
d_call: TRBD2
cdr3_aa: CASSPGQGGTSGGYEQYF
cdr3_nt: TGCGCCAGCAGCCCCGGACAGGGAGGGACTAGCGGGGGCTACGAGCAGTACTTC

v_call: TRBV4-2
clone_size: -
j_call: TRBJ2-1
d_call: TRBD2
cdr3_aa: CASSLGIAGLYNEQFF
cdr3_nt: TGTGCCAGCAGCCTCGGAATAGCGGGTCTTTACAATGAGCAGTTCTTC

v_call: TRBV2
clone_size: once
j_call: TRBJ2-7
d_call: -
cdr3_aa: CASSGWTYEQYF
cdr3_nt: TGTGCCAGCAGTGGATGGACCTACGAGCAGTACTTC

v_call: TRBV7-2
clone_size: -
j_call: TRBJ2-1
d_call: TRBD2
cdr3_aa: CASSLDTSGRAVLF
cdr3_nt: TGTGCCAGCAGCTTAGACACTAGCGGGAGGGCCGTGCTCTTC

v_call: TRBV21-1
clone_size: -
j_call: TRBJ2-7
d_call: -
cdr3_aa: CASSARDRGSYEQYF
cdr3_nt: TGTGCCAGCAGCGCCCGGGACAGGGGTTCCTACGAGCAGTACTTC

v_call: TRBV10-3
clone_size: once
j_call: TRBJ2-3
d_call: -
cdr3_aa: CAISTEFTDTQYF
cdr3_nt: TGTGCCATCAGTACCGAGTTCACAGATACGCAGTATTTT

v_call: TRBV9
clone_size: -
j_call: TRBJ1-1
d_call: -
cdr3_aa: CASSSGSFGGNTEAFF
cdr3_nt: TGTGCCAGCAGCTCGGGAAGTTTCGGGGGGAACACTGAAGCTTTCTTT

v_call: TRBV2
clone_size: -
j_call: TRBJ1-2
d_call: -
cdr3_aa: CASSEMGGYTF
cdr3_nt: TGTGCCAGCAGTGAGATGGGTGGCTACACCTTC

v_call: TRBV6-1
clone_size: -
j_call: TRBJ1-2
d_call: -
cdr3_aa: CASIDPNYGYTF
cdr3_nt: TGTGCCAGCATCGACCCTAACTATGGCTACACCTTC

v_call: TRBV11-3
clone_size: -
j_call: TRBJ2-3
d_call: -
cdr3_aa: CASSLGTSTDTQYF
cdr3_nt: TGTGCCAGCAGCTTAGGGACTAGCACAGATACGCAGTATTTT

v_call: TRBV19
clone_size: -
j_call: TRBJ1-5
d_call: -
cdr3_aa: CASSISKGQPQHF
cdr3_nt: TGTGCCAGTAGTATATCCAAGGGTCAGCCCCAGCATTTT

v_call: TRBV5-4
clone_size: -
j_call: TRBJ2-7
d_call: TRBD1
cdr3_aa: CASSPSGQFSEQYF
cdr3_nt: TGTGCCAGCAGCCCCTCGGGACAGTTTTCCGAGCAGTACTTC

v_call: TRBV7-9
clone_size: -
j_call: TRBJ2-7
d_call: -
cdr3_aa: CASSLVGEQQYF
cdr3_nt: TGTGCCAGCAGCTTAGTAGGGGAGCAGCAGTACTTC

v_call: TRBV5-1
clone_size: -
j_call: TRBJ2-7
d_call: TRBD2
cdr3_aa: CASSLTSGTYEQYF
cdr3_nt: TGCGCCAGCAGCTTGACTAGCGGAACCTACGAGCAGTACTTC

v_call: TRBV6-5
clone_size: -
j_call: TRBJ1-2
d_call: -
cdr3_aa: CATLPSGFAGYTF
cdr3_nt: TGTGCCACCTTACCCTCAGGTTTCGCTGGCTACACCTTC

v_call: TRBV19
clone_size: -
j_call: TRBJ1-5
d_call: -
cdr3_aa: CASSIGDTLRPQHF
cdr3_nt: TGTGCCAGTAGTATAGGAGACACTCTAAGGCCCCAGCATTTT

v_call: TRBV7-2
clone_size: -
j_call: TRBJ1-1
d_call: -
cdr3_aa: CASSFPMGGPPGGEAFF
cdr3_nt: TGTGCCAGCAGCTTCCCCATGGGGGGACCCCCCGGTGGAGAAGCTTTCTTT

v_call: TRBV7-9
clone_size: -
j_call: TRBJ2-7
d_call: TRBD2
cdr3_aa: CASSSGLAVEEQYF
cdr3_nt: TGTGCCAGCAGCTCGGGACTAGCAGTTGAGGAGCAGTACTTC

v_call: TRBV5-4
clone_size: -
j_call: TRBJ2-3
d_call: -
cdr3_aa: CASSLTGFRDTQYF
cdr3_nt: TGTGCCAGCAGCTTGACAGGGTTTCGGGATACGCAGTATTTT

v_call: TRBV5-6
clone_size: -
j_call: TRBJ2-3
d_call: TRBD1
cdr3_aa: CASSRGQGHTDTQYF
cdr3_nt: TGTGCCAGCAGCCGAGGACAGGGCCACACAGATACGCAGTATTTT

v_call: TRBV2
clone_size: -
j_call: TRBJ2-7
d_call: -
cdr3_aa: CASRPDRLSYEQYF
cdr3_nt: TGTGCCAGCAGACCGGACCGGTTATCCTACGAGCAGTACTTC

v_call: TRBV7-2
clone_size: -
j_call: TRBJ2-7
d_call: TRBD2
cdr3_aa: CASTLSGGRREQYF
cdr3_nt: TGTGCCAGCACCCTATCAGGCGGGAGAAGGGAGCAGTACTTC

v_call: TRBV4-3
clone_size: -
j_call: TRBJ2-3
d_call: -
cdr3_aa: CASSQEAGSTDTQYF
cdr3_nt: TGCGCCAGCAGCCAAGAGGCGGGTTCCACAGATACGCAGTATTTT

v_call: TRBV11-2
clone_size: -
j_call: TRBJ2-7
d_call: -
cdr3_aa: CASTGSGIPHEQYF
cdr3_nt: TGTGCCAGCACGGGCTCTGGGATTCCCCACGAGCAGTACTTC

v_call: TRBV28
clone_size: -
j_call: TRBJ2-7
d_call: -
cdr3_aa: CASSRYYYEQYF
cdr3_nt: TGTGCCAGCAGTCGGTACTACTACGAGCAGTACTTC

v_call: TRBV29-1
clone_size: -
j_call: TRBJ2-1
d_call: -
cdr3_aa: CSVAGAAPEQFF
cdr3_nt: TGCAGCGTTGCGGGCGCAGCCCCAGAGCAGTTCTTC

v_call: TRBV5-4
clone_size: -
j_call: TRBJ2-7
d_call: TRBD1
cdr3_aa: CASSWTGSVPYEQYF
cdr3_nt: TGTGCCAGCAGCTGGACAGGGAGCGTCCCCTACGAGCAGTACTTC

v_call: TRBV7-9
clone_size: -
j_call: TRBJ1-1
d_call: -
cdr3_aa: CASSLAPNTEAFF
cdr3_nt: TGTGCCAGCAGCTTGGCACCGAACACTGAAGCTTTCTTT

v_call: TRBV27
clone_size: -
j_call: TRBJ1-5
d_call: TRBD1
cdr3_aa: CASSFGQGLGPQHF
cdr3_nt: TGTGCCAGCAGTTTCGGACAGGGCCTAGGCCCCCAGCATTTT

v_call: TRBV27
clone_size: -
j_call: TRBJ2-5
d_call: -
cdr3_aa: CASSSQSQETQYF
cdr3_nt: TGTGCCAGCAGTTCCCAATCCCAAGAGACCCAGTACTTC

v_call: TRBV19
clone_size: -
j_call: TRBJ1-2
d_call: -
cdr3_aa: CASSDFPGAGYGYTF
cdr3_nt: TGTGCCAGTAGTGACTTCCCAGGGGCCGGCTATGGCTACACCTTC

v_call: TRBV20-1
clone_size: -
j_call: TRBJ2-4
d_call: -
cdr3_aa: CSAGVGDIQYF
cdr3_nt: TGCAGTGCTGGTGTGGGGGACATTCAGTACTTC

v_call: TRBV15
clone_size: -
j_call: TRBJ1-4
d_call: -
cdr3_aa: CATSRDLVATNEKLFF
cdr3_nt: TGTGCCACCAGCAGAGATCTGGTTGCAACTAATGAAAAACTGTTTTTT

v_call: TRBV7-2
clone_size: -
j_call: TRBJ2-1
d_call: TRBD2
cdr3_aa: CASSLEAGLGYNEQFF
cdr3_nt: TGTGCCAGCAGCTTAGAGGCGGGACTAGGATACAATGAGCAGTTCTTC